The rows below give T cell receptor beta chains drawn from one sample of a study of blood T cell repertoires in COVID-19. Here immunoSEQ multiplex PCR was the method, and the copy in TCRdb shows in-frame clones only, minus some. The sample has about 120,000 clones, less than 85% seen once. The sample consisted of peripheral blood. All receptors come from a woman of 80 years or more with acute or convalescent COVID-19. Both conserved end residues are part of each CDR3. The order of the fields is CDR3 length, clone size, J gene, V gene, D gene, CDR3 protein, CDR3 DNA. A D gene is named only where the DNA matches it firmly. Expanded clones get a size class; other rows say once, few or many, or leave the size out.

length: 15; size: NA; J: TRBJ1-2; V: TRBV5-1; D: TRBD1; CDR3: CASSLATGANYGYTF; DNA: TGCGCCAGCAGCTTGGCGACAGGGGCGAACTATGGCTACACCTTC
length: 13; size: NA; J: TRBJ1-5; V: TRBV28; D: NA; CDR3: CASSRQSAQPQHF; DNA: TGTGCCAGCAGTCGACAGAGCGCTCAGCCCCAGCATTTT
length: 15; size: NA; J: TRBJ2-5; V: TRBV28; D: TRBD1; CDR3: CASSSPTGRQETQYF; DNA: TGTGCCAGCAGTTCCCCGACAGGGAGACAAGAGACCCAGTACTTC
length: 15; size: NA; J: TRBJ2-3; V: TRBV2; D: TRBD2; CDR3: CASSRDYRGTDTQYF; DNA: TGTGCCAGCAGTAGGGACTACCGGGGCACAGATACGCAGTATTTT
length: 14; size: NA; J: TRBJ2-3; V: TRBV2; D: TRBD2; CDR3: CASKGLAGTDTQYF; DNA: TGTGCCAGCAAGGGACTAGCGGGCACAGATACGCAGTATTTT
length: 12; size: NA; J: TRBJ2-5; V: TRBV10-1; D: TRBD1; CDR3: CASAGTGGTQYF; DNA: TGCGCCAGCGCCGGGACAGGAGGTACCCAGTACTTC
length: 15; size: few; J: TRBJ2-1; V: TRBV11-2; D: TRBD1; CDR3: CASSFTGTGENEQFF; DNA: TGTGCCAGCAGCTTTACCGGGACAGGGGAGAATGAGCAGTTCTTC
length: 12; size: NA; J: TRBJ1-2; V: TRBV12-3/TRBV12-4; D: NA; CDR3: CASSLHRTGYTF; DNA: TGTGCCAGCAGTTTGCACAGGACTGGCTACACCTTC
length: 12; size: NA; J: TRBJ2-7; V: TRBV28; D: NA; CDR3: CASSTGSYEQYF; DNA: TGTGCCAGCAGTACAGGGTCATACGAGCAGTACTTC
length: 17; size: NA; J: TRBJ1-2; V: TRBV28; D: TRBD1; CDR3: CASSLSPGQGGNYGYTF; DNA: TGTGCCAGCAGTTTATCTCCGGGACAGGGGGGAAACTATGGCTACACCTTC
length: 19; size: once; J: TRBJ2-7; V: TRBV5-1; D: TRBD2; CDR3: CASSTRGLAGAPGSYEQYF; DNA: TGCGCCAGCAGCACACGGGGCCTAGCGGGAGCCCCGGGCTCCTACGAGCAGTACTTC
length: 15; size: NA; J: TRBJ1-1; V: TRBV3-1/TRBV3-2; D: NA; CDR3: CASSQESGWVTEAFF; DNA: TGTGCCAGCAGCCAAGAGTCAGGGTGGGTCACTGAAGCTTTCTTT
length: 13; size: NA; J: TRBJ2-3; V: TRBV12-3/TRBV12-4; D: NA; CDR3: CASSLTGTDTQYF; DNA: TGTGCCAGCAGTTTGACAGGCACAGATACGCAGTATTTT
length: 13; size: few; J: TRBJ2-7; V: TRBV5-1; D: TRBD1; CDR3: CASSTGTGGEQYF; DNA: TGCGCCAGCAGCACGGGAACAGGGGGAGAGCAGTACTTC
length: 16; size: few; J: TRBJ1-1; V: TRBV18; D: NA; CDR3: CASSPSLGPMNTEAFF; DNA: TGTGCCAGCTCACCATCACTGGGGCCGATGAACACTGAAGCTTTCTTT
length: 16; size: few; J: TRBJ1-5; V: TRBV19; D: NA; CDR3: CASSIMVHISNQPQHF; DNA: TGTGCCAGTAGTATAATGGTACACATTAGCAATCAGCCCCAGCATTTT
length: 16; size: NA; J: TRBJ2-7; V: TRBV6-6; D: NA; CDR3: CASSFRQGGAGYEQYF; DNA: TGTGCCAGCAGTTTCAGACAGGGAGGCGCTGGCTACGAGCAGTACTTC
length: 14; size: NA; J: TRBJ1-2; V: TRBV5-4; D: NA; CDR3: CASSLRGGDYGYTF; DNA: TGTGCCAGCAGCCTCCGGGGAGGGGACTATGGCTACACCTTC
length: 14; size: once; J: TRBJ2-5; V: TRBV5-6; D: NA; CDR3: CASSPGTSGETQYF; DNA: TGTGCCAGCAGTCCTGGGACATCAGGGGAGACCCAGTACTTC
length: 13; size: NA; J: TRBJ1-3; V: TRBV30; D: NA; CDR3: CAWSTGSGNTIYF; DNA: TGTGCCTGGAGTACAGGCTCTGGAAACACCATATATTTT
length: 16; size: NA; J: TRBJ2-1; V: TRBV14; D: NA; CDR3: CASSQDHGSAYNEQFF; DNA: TGTGCCAGCAGCCAAGATCACGGGAGTGCCTACAATGAGCAGTTCTTC
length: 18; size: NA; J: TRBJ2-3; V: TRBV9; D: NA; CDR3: CASSPRLGPTSGTDTQYF; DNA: TGTGCCAGCAGCCCCCGTTTGGGTCCCACCAGCGGTACAGATACGCAGTATTTT
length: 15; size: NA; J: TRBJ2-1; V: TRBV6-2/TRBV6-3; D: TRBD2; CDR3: CASSSGTSDYNEQFF; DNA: TGTGCCAGCAGTTCCGGGACTAGCGATTACAATGAGCAGTTCTTC
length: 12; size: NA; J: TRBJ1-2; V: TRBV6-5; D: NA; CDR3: CASSPKYYGYTF; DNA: TGTGCCAGCAGCCCCAAATACTATGGCTACACCTTC
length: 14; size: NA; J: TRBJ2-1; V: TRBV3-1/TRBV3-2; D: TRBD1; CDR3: CASSAGQGWDEQFF; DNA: TGTGCCAGCAGCGCCGGACAGGGGTGGGATGAGCAGTTCTTC
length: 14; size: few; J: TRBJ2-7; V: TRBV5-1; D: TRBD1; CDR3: CASSLGTGPYEQYF; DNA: TGCGCCAGCAGCTTAGGGACAGGGCCCTACGAGCAGTACTTC
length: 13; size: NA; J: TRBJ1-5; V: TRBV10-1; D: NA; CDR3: CASSRSSNQPQHF; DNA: TGCGCCAGCAGTAGGAGTAGCAATCAGCCCCAGCATTTT
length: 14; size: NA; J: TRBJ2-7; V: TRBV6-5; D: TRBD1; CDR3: CASSRDREQYEQYF; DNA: TGTGCCAGCAGTAGGGACAGGGAACAGTACGAGCAGTACTTC